This TCR beta chain was obtained from a study of T-cell reconstitution after alpha-beta-depleted transplantation in children. Study-wide results and limits: Several hundred expanded graft clones reportedly gave rise to the alpha-beta T cells present about two months after transplant.

Remarks on this clonotype: Its antigen remains unknown.

Unique molecular identifiers were incorporated during preparation of the TCRbeta library. From the PCR reads, TCRdb called clonotypes with MiXCR, one entry per CDR3 protein. This sample has hundreds of thousands of distinct CDR3 sequences; 16% occur once, and the top ten carry around 5%. The origin of this receptor is a male patient younger than 18 who had a stem cell transplant for acute lymphoblastic leukemia, so the T cells may come from the graft donor. Here the sequenced sample was PBMCs, mostly from graft donor cells, taken 360 days after TCRalphabeta/CD19-depleted stem cell transplant.

The CDR3 bases are TGTGCCAGCAGCCTCCGGTGGGACCCGGGCACTGAAGCTTTCTTT. Translation: CASSLRWDPGTEAFF. The chain employs TRBV7-8 and TRBJ1-1, with D possibly TRBD1 on 5 matching bases. Trimming shortened V by 5 bases and J by 4 bases, and 17 bases separated the two germline ends. CDR1 is SGHVS and CDR2 is FQNEAQ in the germline V gene. The CDR3 is made up of 15 amino acids.